This entry lists 2 T cell receptor beta chains sequenced from one sample in a study of blood T cells in healthy people across ages (dated by TCRdb to 2013 to 2016). Libraries were made using 5' RACE. A second roughly 6 to 11 cycle PCR used a sample-barcoded 5' primer and a J-beta primer mix. The raw public reads went through TCRdb reprocessing: fastp at Q25, MiXCR clone calling, in-frame beta chains kept. Rows with a matching CDR3 protein are joined into one entry that keeps the most common DNA and genes. The table for this sample lists 1.8 million or so distinct CDR3 sequences; roughly two fifths of them were counted only once. Of the sample, approximately 22% is held by the ten largest clones. Sample: blood. Every receptor here comes from a human donor in good health.

J is TRBJ2-7 and V is TRBV5-1, with 7 bases matching TRBD1. The CDR3 length is 15 residues. CDR1 and CDR2 (germline): SGHRS, YFSETQ. The junction had 11 bases not matched to a gene; V was cut back by 4 bases and J by 4 bases. The CDR3 region is CASSPGQPPKYEQYF. The CDR3 nucleotides read TGCGCCAGCAGCCCGGGACAGCCACCTAAATACGAGCAGTACTTC.

The rearrangement joins TRBV7-6 to TRBJ2-7; 7 nucleotides match TRBD2. The CDR3 is made up of 16 amino acids. With V trimmed by 2 bases and J by 6 bases, 13 bases remained unmatched. Germline values: CDR1 SGHVS, CDR2 FNYEAQ. The CDR3 here is CASSLNSGEGSGEQYF. CDR3 in DNA: TGTGCCAGCAGCTTAAACAGCGGGGAAGGTTCGGGCGAGCAGTACTTC. Looking up the rest from reference TRBV7-6 and TRBJ2-7 gives the full variable domain: GAGVSQSPRYKVTKRGQDVALRCDPISGHVSLYWYRQALGQGPEFLTYFNYEAQQDKSGLPNDRFSAERPEGSISTLTIQRTEQRDSAMYRCASSLNSGEGSGEQYFGPGTRLTVT.